This T cell receptor beta chain originates from a study of T cell responses to AZD1222 COVID-19 vaccine. Findings and caveats of the study: Females made up more of the donors, who were largely white British, and clonal diversity may have come out too low.

Note on this clone: The antigen is not known.

Germline CDR1 is SGHNT and CDR2 is YENEEA. This CDR3 comprises 15 residues. V was trimmed by 4 bases and J by 5 bases, leaving 17 bases between them. The data were produced by immunoSEQ multiplex PCR, yet TCRdb's version contains in-frame clones alone and is incomplete. The sample records 110,000 to 150,000 clones, more than 85% being singletons. The sequence was obtained from an adult in good health. V is TRBV11-3 and J is TRBJ2-5, with a possible D match to TRBD1 (7 bases). Sequences were derived from peripheral blood, sampled on day 0 of AZD1222 vaccination. CDR3 DNA sequence: TGTGCCAGCAGCTCAGGGGGGCCTCTGCGGGAGACCCAGTACTTC. Translation: CASSSGGPLRETQYF.